The 2 T cell receptor beta chains below come from one sample, sequenced in a study of human T cells and chemical hapten exposure. TCRdb re-called the RACE reads with MiXCR, one entry per CDR3 protein. The table records some 59,000 distinct CDR3 sequences, 11% of them present only once. The time point here: pre-sensitization, week 0. As to treatment: therapeutic diphenylcyclopropenone sensitization with weekly scalp DPC. This specimen consisted of whole blood, obtained in connection with sensitization to the hapten diphenylcyclopropenone (DPC). These TCRs come from a woman between 35 and 50 years old with alopecia areata. Some clones in this sample may be carry-over from other donors' samples.

The chain has TRBV3-1 and TRBJ2-1; 9 bases align to TRBD2. Germline CDR1 reads LGHDT; CDR2 reads YNNKEL (reference sequence). J lost 4 bases, V lost 2 bases, and 3 bases had no gene match. The CDR3 has 15 amino acids. The CDR3 region has the DNA TGTGCCAGCAGCCAACCGGGACTAGCTTACAATGAGCAGTTCTTC. It yields the protein CASSQPGLAYNEQFF.

This clonotype was seen a few times. The V call is TRBV7-3, the J call TRBJ1-1; TRBD1 matches 9 bases. This CDR3 comprises 14 residues. CDR1 SGHTA and CDR2 FQGTGA come from the germline V gene. Trimming took 4 bases from V and 5 from J; bases not matched to a gene: 5. CDR3 coding DNA: TGTGCCAGCAGCTCACAGGGGGCGCTGACTGAAGCTTTCTTT. The encoded protein is CASSSQGALTEAFF.